A selection of T cell receptor beta chains follows, all from one sample in a study of T-cell reconstitution after alpha-beta-depleted transplantation in children. TCRdb reprocessed the PCR reads via MiXCR and lists one record per CDR3 protein. The sample lists approximately 1,000,000 distinct CDR3 sequences; around 30% were seen once. The sequenced sample was PBMCs, mostly from graft donor cells, obtained 360 days after TCRalphabeta/CD19-depleted stem cell transplant. These receptors were obtained from a boy under three years old who had a stem cell transplant for SCID, so the T cells may come from the graft donor. Both conserved end residues are part of each CDR3. Each record gives: clone size, D gene, J gene, V gene, CDR3 protein, CDR3 DNA. A D gene is named only where the DNA matches it firmly. A row's size may be missing; if present it is once, few, many or a size class.

clone_size: -; d_call: TRBD1; j_call: TRBJ1-1; v_call: TRBV9; cdr3_aa: CASSAGQGGARTEAFF; cdr3_nt: TGTGCCAGCAGCGCGGGACAGGGTGGAGCAAGGACTGAAGCTTTCTTT
clone_size: -; d_call: -; j_call: TRBJ1-5; v_call: TRBV15; cdr3_aa: CATSRGVLGSNQPQHF; cdr3_nt: TGTGCCACCAGCAGAGGAGTTTTAGGGAGCAATCAGCCCCAGCATTTT
clone_size: -; d_call: -; j_call: TRBJ2-5; v_call: TRBV5-6; cdr3_aa: CASSFRLLLQETQYF; cdr3_nt: TGTGCCAGCAGCTTCCGGCTCCTTCTCCAAGAGACCCAGTACTTC
clone_size: few; d_call: -; j_call: TRBJ1-1; v_call: TRBV25-1; cdr3_aa: CASSEYKGPKNTEAFF; cdr3_nt: TGTGCCAGCAGTGAATATAAGGGACCGAAGAACACTGAAGCTTTCTTT
clone_size: many; d_call: -; j_call: TRBJ1-5; v_call: TRBV4-1; cdr3_aa: CASSQGDSNQPQHF; cdr3_nt: TGCGCCAGCAGCCAAGGGGATTCCAATCAGCCCCAGCATTTT
clone_size: -; d_call: TRBD1; j_call: TRBJ1-2; v_call: TRBV7-9; cdr3_aa: CASSLEDRTYGYTF; cdr3_nt: TGTGCCAGCAGCTTAGAGGACAGGACCTATGGCTACACCTTC
clone_size: -; d_call: -; j_call: TRBJ2-3; v_call: TRBV5-1; cdr3_aa: CASSLLRDPTDTQYF; cdr3_nt: TGCGCCAGCAGCTTATTAAGGGACCCCACAGATACGCAGTATTTT
clone_size: once; d_call: -; j_call: TRBJ2-7; v_call: TRBV21-1; cdr3_aa: CASRKGDKGYEQYF; cdr3_nt: TGTGCCAGCAGGAAGGGGGACAAGGGGTACGAGCAGTACTTC
clone_size: -; d_call: TRBD1; j_call: TRBJ1-2; v_call: TRBV6-5; cdr3_aa: CASSYSQGPDYGYTF; cdr3_nt: TGTGCCAGCAGTTACTCACAGGGGCCGGACTATGGCTACACCTTC
clone_size: few; d_call: -; j_call: TRBJ2-3; v_call: TRBV5-5; cdr3_aa: CASSNGYLTDTQYF; cdr3_nt: TGTGCCAGCAGCAATGGCTACCTCACAGATACGCAGTATTTT
clone_size: -; d_call: -; j_call: TRBJ2-3; v_call: TRBV6-1; cdr3_aa: CASSEGNYHTQYF; cdr3_nt: TGTGCCAGCAGTGAAGGGAACTACCATACGCAGTATTTT
clone_size: -; d_call: -; j_call: TRBJ1-5; v_call: TRBV7-8; cdr3_aa: CASSPREEGHQPQHF; cdr3_nt: TGTGCCAGCAGCCCCCGAGAGGAGGGGCACCAGCCCCAGCATTTT
clone_size: -; d_call: -; j_call: TRBJ1-4; v_call: TRBV12-3/TRBV12-4; cdr3_aa: CASRPYRDGDEKLFF; cdr3_nt: TGTGCCAGCAGACCCTACAGGGATGGGGATGAAAAACTGTTTTTT
clone_size: -; d_call: -; j_call: TRBJ2-3; v_call: TRBV14; cdr3_aa: CASSLADLTDTQYF; cdr3_nt: TGTGCCAGCAGCCTCGCGGACCTCACAGATACGCAGTATTTT
clone_size: -; d_call: TRBD1; j_call: TRBJ2-5; v_call: TRBV28; cdr3_aa: CASRPLEQGPTGETQYF; cdr3_nt: TGTGCCAGCAGGCCTCTGGAACAGGGGCCGACTGGGGAGACCCAGTACTTC
clone_size: -; d_call: TRBD2; j_call: TRBJ2-3; v_call: TRBV6-5; cdr3_aa: CASSSAHLLTSGGADTQYF; cdr3_nt: TGTGCCAGCAGTTCTGCACACCTTTTGACTAGCGGGGGGGCAGATACGCAGTATTTT
clone_size: few; d_call: TRBD2; j_call: TRBJ2-5; v_call: TRBV5-1; cdr3_aa: CASSLDASGTLRETQYF; cdr3_nt: TGCGCCAGCAGCTTGGACGCTAGCGGGACACTGAGAGAGACCCAGTACTTC
clone_size: -; d_call: -; j_call: TRBJ2-3; v_call: TRBV12-3/TRBV12-4; cdr3_aa: CASKQFRTAGSATQYF; cdr3_nt: TGTGCCAGCAAGCAGTTCAGGACAGCCGGATCAGCTACGCAGTATTTT
clone_size: -; d_call: -; j_call: TRBJ1-2; v_call: TRBV12-3/TRBV12-4; cdr3_aa: CASSSGPRDGYTF; cdr3_nt: TGTGCCAGCAGTTCCGGACCCCGGGATGGCTACACCTTC
clone_size: -; d_call: TRBD1; j_call: TRBJ2-7; v_call: TRBV18; cdr3_aa: CASSLQGQGMYEQYF; cdr3_nt: TGTGCCAGCTCCCTCCAAGGACAGGGTATGTACGAGCAGTACTTC
clone_size: -; d_call: TRBD2; j_call: TRBJ2-3; v_call: TRBV6-5; cdr3_aa: CASSYWRGAGTDTQYF; cdr3_nt: TGTGCCAGCAGTTACTGGCGGGGGGCAGGCACAGATACGCAGTATTTT
clone_size: few; d_call: TRBD2; j_call: TRBJ2-2; v_call: TRBV6-5; cdr3_aa: CASSYSGLAGGNTGELFF; cdr3_nt: TGTGCCAGCAGTTACTCGGGACTAGCGGGGGGAAACACCGGGGAGCTGTTTTTT
clone_size: -; d_call: TRBD1; j_call: TRBJ1-1; v_call: TRBV6-1; cdr3_aa: CASTPFRGANGAFF; cdr3_nt: TGTGCCAGCACCCCTTTCAGGGGGGCAAATGGAGCTTTCTTT
clone_size: -; d_call: -; j_call: TRBJ1-2; v_call: TRBV7-2; cdr3_aa: CASSLPPDGYTF; cdr3_nt: TGTGCCAGCAGCCTCCCCCCGGATGGCTACACCTTC
clone_size: -; d_call: -; j_call: TRBJ2-5; v_call: TRBV6-4; cdr3_aa: CASRSGGSETQYF; cdr3_nt: TGTGCCAGCCGATCTGGGGGTAGTGAGACCCAGTACTTC
clone_size: -; d_call: -; j_call: TRBJ2-7; v_call: TRBV20-1; cdr3_aa: CSARDDAGSDYEQYF; cdr3_nt: TGCAGTGCTAGAGATGACGCGGGGTCGGACTACGAGCAGTACTTC
clone_size: few; d_call: -; j_call: TRBJ2-1; v_call: TRBV9; cdr3_aa: CASSESPLHDEQFF; cdr3_nt: TGTGCCAGCAGCGAATCGCCCCTGCACGATGAGCAGTTCTTC
clone_size: few; d_call: -; j_call: TRBJ2-7; v_call: TRBV25-1; cdr3_aa: CASSEYWGEQYF; cdr3_nt: TGTGCCAGCAGTGAATACTGGGGCGAGCAGTACTTC
clone_size: -; d_call: -; j_call: TRBJ2-7; v_call: TRBV12-3/TRBV12-4; cdr3_aa: CASSFVVGTGGYEQYF; cdr3_nt: TGTGCCAGCAGTTTCGTGGTAGGGACTGGGGGCTACGAGCAGTACTTC
clone_size: few; d_call: -; j_call: TRBJ1-4; v_call: TRBV4-2; cdr3_aa: CASSQEGWTNEKLFF; cdr3_nt: TGCGCCAGCAGCCAAGAGGGCTGGACGAATGAAAAACTGTTTTTT
clone_size: few; d_call: -; j_call: TRBJ2-2; v_call: TRBV6-2/TRBV6-3; cdr3_aa: CASSKQGLAGELFF; cdr3_nt: TGTGCCAGCAGTAAACAGGGTTTGGCCGGGGAGCTGTTTTTT
clone_size: -; d_call: -; j_call: TRBJ1-1; v_call: TRBV5-1; cdr3_aa: CASSWNRDTEAFF; cdr3_nt: TGCGCCAGCAGCTGGAACAGGGACACTGAAGCTTTCTTT
clone_size: few; d_call: -; j_call: TRBJ1-2; v_call: TRBV11-1; cdr3_aa: CASSLKFKGHTANYGYTF; cdr3_nt: TGTGCCAGCAGCTTAAAATTTAAGGGACATACCGCTAACTATGGCTACACCTTC
clone_size: many; d_call: -; j_call: TRBJ2-4; v_call: TRBV10-3; cdr3_aa: CAISESEGFGKNIQYF; cdr3_nt: TGTGCCATCAGTGAGTCGGAGGGTTTTGGCAAAAACATTCAGTACTTC
clone_size: once; d_call: -; j_call: TRBJ2-3; v_call: TRBV3-1; cdr3_aa: CASSQSGMGFSDTQYF; cdr3_nt: TGTGCCAGCAGCCAATCGGGAATGGGTTTTTCAGATACGCAGTATTTT
clone_size: -; d_call: TRBD2; j_call: TRBJ2-3; v_call: TRBV20-1; cdr3_aa: CSAGSGITDTQYF; cdr3_nt: TGCAGTGCTGGGAGCGGGATCACAGATACGCAGTATTTT
clone_size: few; d_call: -; j_call: TRBJ2-3; v_call: TRBV28; cdr3_aa: CASSFLSPGYTDTQYF; cdr3_nt: TGTGCCAGCAGTTTTCTAAGTCCAGGGTATACAGATACGCAGTATTTT
clone_size: many; d_call: -; j_call: TRBJ2-2; v_call: TRBV12-3/TRBV12-4; cdr3_aa: CASSYRATGELFF; cdr3_nt: TGTGCCAGCAGTTACAGGGCTACCGGGGAGCTGTTTTTT
clone_size: few; d_call: -; j_call: TRBJ1-5; v_call: TRBV3-1; cdr3_aa: CASSHTGRAQPQHF; cdr3_nt: TGTGCCAGCAGCCATACAGGGCGGGCACAGCCCCAGCATTTT
clone_size: few; d_call: -; j_call: TRBJ1-5; v_call: TRBV12-3/TRBV12-4; cdr3_aa: CASSLTTGRNQPQHF; cdr3_nt: TGTGCCAGCAGTTTGACCACGGGGCGGAATCAGCCCCAGCATTTT
clone_size: few; d_call: TRBD2; j_call: TRBJ2-3; v_call: TRBV20-1; cdr3_aa: CSARDGTSGGQDTQYF; cdr3_nt: TGCAGTGCTAGAGATGGGACTAGCGGGGGCCAGGATACGCAGTATTTT
clone_size: -; d_call: -; j_call: TRBJ2-3; v_call: TRBV27; cdr3_aa: CASSLLYPDTQYF; cdr3_nt: TGTGCCAGCAGTTTGCTGTACCCAGATACGCAGTATTTT
clone_size: few; d_call: -; j_call: TRBJ2-1; v_call: TRBV5-1; cdr3_aa: CASSLTGRGSYNEQFF; cdr3_nt: TGCGCCAGCAGCTTGACGGGCAGGGGCTCCTACAATGAGCAGTTCTTC
clone_size: -; d_call: -; j_call: TRBJ1-2; v_call: TRBV5-5; cdr3_aa: CASSSVTGFNYGYTF; cdr3_nt: TGTGCCAGCAGCTCAGTCACAGGGTTTAACTATGGCTACACCTTC
clone_size: few; d_call: -; j_call: TRBJ2-1; v_call: TRBV7-3; cdr3_aa: CASSVRVGSSYNEQFF; cdr3_nt: TGTGCCAGCAGCGTCAGAGTGGGGAGCTCCTACAATGAGCAGTTCTTC